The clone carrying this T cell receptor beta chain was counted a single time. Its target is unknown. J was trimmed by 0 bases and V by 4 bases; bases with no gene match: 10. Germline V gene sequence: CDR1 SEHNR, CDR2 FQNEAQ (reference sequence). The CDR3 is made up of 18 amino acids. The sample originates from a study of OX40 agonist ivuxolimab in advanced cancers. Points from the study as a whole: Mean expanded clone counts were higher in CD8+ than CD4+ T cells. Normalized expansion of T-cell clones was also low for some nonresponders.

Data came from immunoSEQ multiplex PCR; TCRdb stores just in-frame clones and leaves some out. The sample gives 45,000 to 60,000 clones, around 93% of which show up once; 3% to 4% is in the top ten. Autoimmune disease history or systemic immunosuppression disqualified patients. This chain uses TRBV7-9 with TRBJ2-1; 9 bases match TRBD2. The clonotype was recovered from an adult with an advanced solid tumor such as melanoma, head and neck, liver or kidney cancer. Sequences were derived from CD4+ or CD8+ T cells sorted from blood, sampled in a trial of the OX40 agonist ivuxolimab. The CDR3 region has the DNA TGTGCCAGCAGCTCACCACGAGCGGGAGGTCCCTCCTACAATGAGCAGTTCTTC. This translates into CASSSPRAGGPSYNEQFF.